The 4 T cell receptor beta chains presented below share a single source sample, sequenced in a study of CD8+ T cells in alopecia areata. The sample's treatment: oral pan-JAK inhibitor, 5-10 mg twice daily. Extraction and reverse transcription of RNA yielded cDNA as the sequencing template. TCRdb keeps only in-frame clones here, not all; method: immunoSEQ multiplex PCR. The table records roughly 100,000 clones, 60% to 75% of them present only once. The sequencing used CD8+ T cells sorted from blood, collected at week 4, from a patient treated with tofacitinib. The receptors come from a human donor with alopecia areata.

This clone was detected only once. This sequence joins TRBV5-1 and TRBJ1-2; 9 bases are shared with TRBD1. Trimming took 7 bases from V and 4 from J; bases not matched to a gene: 11. This CDR3 comprises 15 residues. Looked up from germline, CDR1 is SGHRS and CDR2 is YFSETQ. The CDR3 reads CASGLGDRDPYGYTF. The DNA of the CDR3 is TGCGCCAGCGGACTCGGGGACAGGGATCCCTATGGCTACACCTTC.

The chain is built from TRBV29-1 and TRBJ1-1, with D possibly TRBD1 on 5 matching bases. The V end lost 3 bases, the J end lost 4 bases, and 15 bases lay between the germline ends. The CDR3 loop spans 14 amino acids. CDR1 is SQVTM, CDR2 ANQGSEA, per germline. The CDR3 is CSVEGGEGPTEAFF. For the CDR3, the DNA is TGCAGCGTTGAGGGGGGGGAAGGTCCCACTGAAGCTTTCTTT.

The rearrangement links TRBV2 to TRBJ1-2; a weak D match, TRBD1 (6 bases). The V end was cut by 2 bases, the J end by 4 bases, with 14 bases between. CDR3 length: 15 residues. Germline CDR1 reads SNHLY; CDR2 reads FYNNEI. CDR3 region: CASSETGIIRYGYTF. CDR3 DNA: TGTGCCAGCAGTGAAACAGGGATTATACGCTATGGCTACACCTTC. Based on the CDR3 plus reference TRBV2 and TRBJ1-2, the full variable domain is EPEVTQTPSHQVTQMGQEVILRCVPISNHLYFYWYRQILGQKVEFLVSFYNNEISEKSEIFDDQFSVERPDGSNFTLKIRSTKLEDSAMYFCASSETGIIRYGYTFGSGTRLTVV.

The chain combines TRBV19 with TRBJ1-1; TRBD1 aligns across 7 bases. Germline values: CDR1 LNHDA, CDR2 SQIVND (reference sequence). The CDR3 contains 13 residues. Trimming at V came to 5 bases and at J to 3 bases, leaving 3 bases not matched to a gene. CDR3 DNA: TGTGCCAGTAGTCTACAGGGGTACACTGAAGCTTTCTTT. It translates to CASSLQGYTEAFF.